This T cell receptor beta chain was captured in a study of blood T cells in healthy people across ages. Primers used in a second PCR of about 6 to 11 cycles were a sample-barcoded 5' primer and a J-beta primer mix. One entry per CDR3 protein, called by TCRdb with MiXCR from the 5' RACE reads. Among approximately 960,000 distinct CDR3 sequences listed, 25% to 30% were seen once. This CDR3 is 13 amino acids long. Trimming at V came to 3 bases and at J to 9 bases, leaving 4 bases not matched to a gene. The V gene's germline CDR1 is DFQATT and CDR2 SNEGSKA (reference sequence). Peripheral blood, roughly 9.3 milliliters per donor, was collected. Extractions gave at least 5.5 micrograms of total RNA per sample. These data were also reused for a study on T cells of mothers and their children. From that study: cDNA synthesis used all extracted RNA, about 1.5 ug per 15 ul. The data showed no persistent microchimeric T cell clones.

This receptor was taken from a woman aged 40 to 50 in good health. Sequenced: blood. This sequence joins TRBV20-1 and TRBJ2-1; TRBD2 agrees at 11 bases. CDR3 coding DNA: TGCAGTGCTAGTACTAGCGGGAGCGGTGAGCAGTTCTTC. Its protein product is CSASTSGSGEQFF.